This T cell receptor (beta chain) was identified during a study of a mutant IDH1 vaccine in newly diagnosed glioma (dated by TCRdb to the early 2020s). Background on the whole study: Across visits V03 through V10, patients got a total of eight vaccinations, given in weeks 1, 3, 5, 7, 11, 15, 19 and 23. Vaccination started 4-6 weeks after radiotherapy alone, or was given together with temozolomide cycles in the groups whose treatment included chemotherapy. Of the 30 or so patients who were treated, about 62% were male and around 40% were female, and the mean age was roughly 40 years. Before enrollment, patients had received standard therapy of radiotherapy alone, temozolomide alone, or radiochemotherapy with temozolomide; most received the combination. Peripheral blood samples were drawn at six visits, namely V03 (baseline), V05, V07, V10, V12 and V13. For exploratory analyses, under 30 treated patients had longitudinal TCRB deep sequencing done wherever samples were available.

Turning to this clone: Its antigen specificity is not known. Per-base qualities were not stored, and no clone one base away is much larger.

General findings and caveats noted by the study authors: Availability determined which PBMC samples were chosen for TCRB deep sequencing. The authors stated that sample limitations prevented analyses of patient blood samples from being reproduced. Immune responses induced by the vaccine were seen in 90% to 95% of patients across multiple MHC alleles. Pseudoprogression appeared unrelated to alterations in the top peripheral T cell clonotypes detected by TCRB sequencing.

Library prep was done by the immunoSEQ multiplex PCR assay. Rearranged TCR beta chain sequences were amplified using the hsTCRB Kit according to the manufacturer's protocol. An Illumina MiSeq was used to sequence the TCRB libraries. For the original study's pipeline: The kit vendor's proprietary platform handled demultiplexing, trimming and gene mapping. Imported from immuneACCESS, the table was reduced by TCRdb to in-frame sequences with V and J called. These copies leave out some clones; in studies compared against another copy, an unresolved V gene accounts for under half, and the cause of the remainder is not known. The V and J calls and clone size come from that table; D and trimming were worked out from the DNA. The sample yields tens of thousands of clones; about 80% were counted once. The ten largest clones take up 10% to 15% of the sample. The CDR3 has 13 amino acids, counting the end cysteine and phenylalanine. Only CDR3 DNA is held: 39 bases, read in frame from base 1. The germline V gene encodes CDR1 LGHNA and CDR2 YNFKEQ. V is shortened by 4 bases, J by 7 bases, and the region joining them spans 14 bases.

In light of the paper, this sample's time point label describes: week 23, last vaccination. A 20-mer mutant IDH1 peptide at 300 micrograms in Montanide made up each vaccine dose, which was injected subcutaneously together with topical imiquimod. All donors had newly diagnosed IDH1-mutant astrocytomas of WHO grade 3 or 4 that showed loss of nuclear ATRX. The samples were drawn from NOA16, a multicentre, single-arm, open-label phase I trial in Germany that tested a mutant IDH1 peptide vaccine in humans for the first time. Genomic DNA for TCRB sequencing was extracted from EDTA blood using the DNeasy Blood and Tissue Kit.

The source was PBMCs, collected from a glioma patient whose treatment included an IDH1 peptide vaccine. Rearrangement joined TRBV4-2 to TRBJ2-7, with the D gene not clear enough to name. This receptor was identified in a man aged 18-30 years with glioma. The sequenced DNA: TGTGCCAGCAGCCCCCGCTCGGCAGTAGAGCAGTACTTC. The translation is CASSPRSAVEQYF.